This T cell receptor beta chain was documented in a study of OX40 agonist ivuxolimab in advanced cancers. Whole-study results and caveats: Partial responders dosed at 0.1-3.0 mg/kg displayed clonal expansion ranking among the lowest.

Concerning this clone itself: The antigen is unknown.

Trimming shortened V by 4 bases and J by 5 bases, and 14 bases separated the two germline ends. This CDR3 has 15 residues. Germline loops: CDR1 MNHNS, CDR2 SASEGT. Sequenced by immunoSEQ multiplex PCR; TCRdb stores in-frame clones only, minus some. The profile covers under 50,000 clones, with 88% appearing a single time and roughly 8.4% taken by the ten largest. The source material was CD4+ or CD8+ T cells sorted from blood, sampled in a trial of the OX40 agonist ivuxolimab. The clonotype comes from an adult with an advanced solid tumor such as melanoma, head and neck, liver or kidney cancer. The chain recombines TRBV6-1 with TRBJ1-4, with D perhaps matching TRBD1 (5 bases). The CDR3 here is CASSVRGGPNEKLFF. CDR3 coding DNA: TGTGCCAGCAGTGTTAGGGGAGGCCCGAATGAAAAACTGTTTTTT.